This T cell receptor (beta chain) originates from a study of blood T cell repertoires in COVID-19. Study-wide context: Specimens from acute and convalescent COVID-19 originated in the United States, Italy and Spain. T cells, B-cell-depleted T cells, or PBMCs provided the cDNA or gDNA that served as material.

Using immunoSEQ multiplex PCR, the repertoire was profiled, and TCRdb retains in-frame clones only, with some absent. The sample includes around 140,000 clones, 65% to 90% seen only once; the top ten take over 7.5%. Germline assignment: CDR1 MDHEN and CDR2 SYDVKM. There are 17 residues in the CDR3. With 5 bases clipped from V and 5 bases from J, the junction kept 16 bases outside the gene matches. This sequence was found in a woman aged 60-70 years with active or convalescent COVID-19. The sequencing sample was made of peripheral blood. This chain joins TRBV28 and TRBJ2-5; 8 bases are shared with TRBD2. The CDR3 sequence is CASSPPFGGVGWETQYF. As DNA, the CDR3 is TGTGCCAGCAGTCCACCTTTCGGGGGGGTCGGTTGGGAGACCCAGTACTTC.